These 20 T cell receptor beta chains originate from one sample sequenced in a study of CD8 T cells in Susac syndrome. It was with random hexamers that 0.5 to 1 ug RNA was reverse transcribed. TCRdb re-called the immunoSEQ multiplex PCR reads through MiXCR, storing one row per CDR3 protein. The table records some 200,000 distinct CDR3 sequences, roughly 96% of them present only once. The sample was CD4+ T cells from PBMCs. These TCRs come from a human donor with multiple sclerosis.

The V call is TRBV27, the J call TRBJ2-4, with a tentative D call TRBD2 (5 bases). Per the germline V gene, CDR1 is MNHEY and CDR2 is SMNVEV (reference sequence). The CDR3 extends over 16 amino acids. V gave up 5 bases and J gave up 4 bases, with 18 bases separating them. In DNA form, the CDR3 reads TGTGCCAGCAGTCTTCGCCTGGCGGGCCCGAAAAACATTCAGTACTTC. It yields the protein CASSLRLAGPKNIQYF.

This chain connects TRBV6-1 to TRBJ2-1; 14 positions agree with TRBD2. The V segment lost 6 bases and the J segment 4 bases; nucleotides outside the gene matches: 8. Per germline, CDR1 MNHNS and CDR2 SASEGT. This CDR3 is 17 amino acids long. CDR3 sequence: CASRIRTSGRLYNEQFF. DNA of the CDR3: TGTGCCAGCAGGATAAGGACTAGCGGGAGGTTATACAATGAGCAGTTCTTC.

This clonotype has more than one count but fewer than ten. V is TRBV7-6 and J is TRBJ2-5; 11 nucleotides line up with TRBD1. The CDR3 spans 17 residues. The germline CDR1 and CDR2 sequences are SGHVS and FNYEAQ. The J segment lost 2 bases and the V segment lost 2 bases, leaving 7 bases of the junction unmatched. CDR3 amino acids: CASSLLPGQGGQETQYF. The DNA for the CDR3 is TGTGCCAGCAGCTTACTCCCGGGACAGGGGGGTCAAGAGACCCAGTACTTC.

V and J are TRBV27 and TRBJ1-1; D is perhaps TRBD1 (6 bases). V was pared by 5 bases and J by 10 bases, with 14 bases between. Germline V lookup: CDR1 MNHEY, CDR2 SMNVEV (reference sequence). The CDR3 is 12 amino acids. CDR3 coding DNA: TGTGCCAGCAGTGGACAGACTCTGGGAGCTTTCTTT. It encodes CASSGQTLGAFF.

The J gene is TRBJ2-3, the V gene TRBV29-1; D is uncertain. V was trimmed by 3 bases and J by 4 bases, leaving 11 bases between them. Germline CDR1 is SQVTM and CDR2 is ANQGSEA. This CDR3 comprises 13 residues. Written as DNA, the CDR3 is TGCAGCGTTGATGGGAACCCCCCAGATACGCAGTATTTT. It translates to CSVDGNPPDTQYF.

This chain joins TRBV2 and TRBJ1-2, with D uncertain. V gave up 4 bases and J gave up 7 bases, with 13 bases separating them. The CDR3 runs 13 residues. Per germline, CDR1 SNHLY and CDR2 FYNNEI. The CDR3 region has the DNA TGTGCCAGCAGTGTGGCCGGGTACAGTGGCTACACCTTC. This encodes CASSVAGYSGYTF.

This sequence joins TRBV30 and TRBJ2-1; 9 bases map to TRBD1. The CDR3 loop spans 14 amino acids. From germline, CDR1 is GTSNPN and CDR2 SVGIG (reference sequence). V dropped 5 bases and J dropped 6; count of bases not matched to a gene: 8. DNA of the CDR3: TGTGCCTGGGAAAACAGGGGGCTAGGCAATGAGCAGTTCTTC. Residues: CAWENRGLGNEQFF.

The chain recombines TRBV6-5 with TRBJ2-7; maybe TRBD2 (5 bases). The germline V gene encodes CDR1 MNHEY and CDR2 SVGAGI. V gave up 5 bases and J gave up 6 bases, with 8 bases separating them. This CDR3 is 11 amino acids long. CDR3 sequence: CASSGGFEQYF. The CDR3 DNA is TGTGCCAGCAGTGGAGGATTCGAGCAGTACTTC.

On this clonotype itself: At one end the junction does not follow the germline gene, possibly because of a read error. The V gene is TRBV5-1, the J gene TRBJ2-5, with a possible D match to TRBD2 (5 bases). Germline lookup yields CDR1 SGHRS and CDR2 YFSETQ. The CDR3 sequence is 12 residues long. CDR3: CASSLEGETQYF. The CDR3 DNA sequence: TGTGCCAGCTCACTAGAAGGAGAGACCCAGTACTTC.

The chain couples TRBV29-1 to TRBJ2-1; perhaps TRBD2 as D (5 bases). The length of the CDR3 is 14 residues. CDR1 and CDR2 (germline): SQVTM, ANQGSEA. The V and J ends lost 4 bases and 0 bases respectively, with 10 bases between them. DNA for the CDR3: TGCAGCGTTGTGTTACGGGGCTCCTACAATGAGCAGTTCTTC. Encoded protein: CSVVLRGSYNEQFF.

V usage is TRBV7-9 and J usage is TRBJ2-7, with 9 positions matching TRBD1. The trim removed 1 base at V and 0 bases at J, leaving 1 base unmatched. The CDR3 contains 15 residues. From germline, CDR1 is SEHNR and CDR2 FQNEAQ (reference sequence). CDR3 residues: CASSLGQGVSYEQYF. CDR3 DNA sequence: TGTGCCAGCAGCTTAGGACAGGGGGTCTCCTACGAGCAGTACTTC.

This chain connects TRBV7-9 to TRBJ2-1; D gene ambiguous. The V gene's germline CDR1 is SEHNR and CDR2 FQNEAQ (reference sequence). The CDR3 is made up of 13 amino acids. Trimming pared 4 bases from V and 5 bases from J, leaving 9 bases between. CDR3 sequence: CASSSVRDNEQFF. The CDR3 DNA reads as TGTGCCAGCAGCTCCGTTCGTGACAATGAGCAGTTCTTC.

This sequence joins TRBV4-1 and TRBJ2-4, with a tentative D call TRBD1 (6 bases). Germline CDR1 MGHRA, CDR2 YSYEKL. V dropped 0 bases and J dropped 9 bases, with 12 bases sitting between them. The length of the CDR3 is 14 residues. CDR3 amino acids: CASSQDLQGGIQYF. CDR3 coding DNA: TGCGCCAGCAGCCAAGATCTACAGGGTGGCATTCAGTACTTC.

The CDR3 nucleotides read TGCAGTGCTGGTGTAGCGGGCTACGAGCAGTACTTC. This encodes CSAGVAGYEQYF. The gene calls are TRBV29-1 and TRBJ2-7; 7 nucleotides agree with TRBD2. The CDR3 has 12 residues. CDR1 and CDR2 from the germline V gene are SQVTM and ANQGSEA.

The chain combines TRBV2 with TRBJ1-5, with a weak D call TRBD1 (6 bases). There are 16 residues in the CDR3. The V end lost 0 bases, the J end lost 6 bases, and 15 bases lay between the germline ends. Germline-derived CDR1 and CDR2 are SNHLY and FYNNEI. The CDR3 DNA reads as TGTGCCAGCAGTGAAGCGCTGGGGGCGCGGGGTCAGCCCCAGCATTTT. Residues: CASSEALGARGQPQHF.

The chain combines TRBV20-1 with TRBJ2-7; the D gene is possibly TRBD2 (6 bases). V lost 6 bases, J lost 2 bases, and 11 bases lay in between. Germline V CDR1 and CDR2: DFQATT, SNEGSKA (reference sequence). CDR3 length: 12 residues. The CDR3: CSAAGGPYEQYF. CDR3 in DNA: TGCAGTGCCGCTGGAGGGCCCTACGAGCAGTACTTC.

The CDR3, as DNA: TGTGCCAGCAGCCAAGATGCCTCCCCTGAAGCTTTCTTT. Translation gives CASSQDASPEAFF. The V gene is TRBV3-1, the J gene TRBJ1-1; no clear D. The length of the CDR3 is 13 residues. Germline loops: CDR1 LGHDT, CDR2 YNNKEL (reference sequence). Between the trimmed V and J ends, which lost 0 bases and 6 bases, there was a span of 8 bases. Together with reference TRBV3-1 and TRBJ1-1, the CDR3 gives the full variable domain: DTAVSQTPKYLVTQMGNDKSIKCEQNLGHDTMYWYKQDSKKFLKIMFSYNNKELIINETVPNRFSPKSPDKAHLNLHINSLELGDSAVYFCASSQDASPEAFFGQGTRLTVV.

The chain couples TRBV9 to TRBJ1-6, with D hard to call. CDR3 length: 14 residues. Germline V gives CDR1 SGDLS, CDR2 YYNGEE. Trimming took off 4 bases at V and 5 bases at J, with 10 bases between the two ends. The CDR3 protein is CASSTRTDNSPLHF. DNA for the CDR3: TGTGCCAGCAGCACCCGGACGGATAATTCACCCCTCCACTTT.

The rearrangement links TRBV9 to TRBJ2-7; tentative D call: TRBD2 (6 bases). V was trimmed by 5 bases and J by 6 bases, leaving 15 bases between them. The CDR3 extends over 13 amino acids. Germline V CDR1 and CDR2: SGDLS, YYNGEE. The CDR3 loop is CASSGTSVGEQYF. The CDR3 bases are TGTGCCAGCAGTGGGACTTCCGTGGGCGAGCAGTACTTC. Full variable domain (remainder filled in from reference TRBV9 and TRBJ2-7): DSGVTQTPKHLITATGQRVTLRCSPRSGDLSVYWYQQSLDQGLQFLIQYYNGEERAKGNILERFSAQQFPDLHSELNLSSLELGDSALYFCASSGTSVGEQYFGPGTRLTVT.

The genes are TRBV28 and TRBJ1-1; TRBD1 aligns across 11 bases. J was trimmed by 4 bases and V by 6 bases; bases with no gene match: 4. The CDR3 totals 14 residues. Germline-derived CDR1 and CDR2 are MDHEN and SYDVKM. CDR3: CASRSGQGATEAFF. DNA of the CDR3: TGTGCCAGCAGATCCGGACAGGGGGCCACTGAAGCTTTCTTT.